Listed below are T cell receptor beta chains from one sample, sequenced in a study of CD8 T cells in ankylosing spondylitis. In TCRdb, the 5' RACE reads were re-called with MiXCR into one record per CDR3 protein. The data hold approximately 220,000 distinct CDR3 sequences, with roughly 18% observed a single time. The sequencing input was blood, either unsorted or a sorted T cell fraction (not recorded which). These TCRs come from a male donor with ankylosing spondylitis. The CDR3 runs from the conserved cysteine through the conserved F or W. The order of the fields is clone size, CDR3 length, D gene, V gene, J gene, CDR3 DNA, CDR3 protein. The D gene is left open where the match is weak. Not all rows give a size; the values are once, few, many and, for expanded clones, a class.

clone size: .; CDR3 length: 15; D gene: .; V gene: TRBV2; J gene: TRBJ2-1; CDR3 DNA: TGTGCCAGCAGTGACAAGGGGGGCTTCTACAATGAGCAGTTCTTC; CDR3 protein: CASSDKGGFYNEQFF
clone size: few; CDR3 length: 14; D gene: TRBD1; V gene: TRBV10-3; J gene: TRBJ1-1; CDR3 DNA: TGTGCCATCAGCCCAGGGACAGTGAACACTGAAGCTTTCTTT; CDR3 protein: CAISPGTVNTEAFF
clone size: .; CDR3 length: 17; D gene: .; V gene: TRBV13; J gene: TRBJ2-1; CDR3 DNA: TGTGCCAGCAGCCTCGGGGCCCAGCCCCCGAAAGCAGATGAGCAGTTCTTC; CDR3 protein: CASSLGAQPPKADEQFF
clone size: .; CDR3 length: 13; D gene: TRBD2; V gene: TRBV12-3/TRBV12-4; J gene: TRBJ2-7; CDR3 DNA: TGTGCCAGCAGAACCGGGACTAGCTACGAGCAGTACTTC; CDR3 protein: CASRTGTSYEQYF
clone size: few; CDR3 length: 15; D gene: TRBD2; V gene: TRBV6-4; J gene: TRBJ2-1; CDR3 DNA: TGTGCCAGCAGTGACGACCTAGCGGGGTACAATGAGCAGTTCTTC; CDR3 protein: CASSDDLAGYNEQFF
clone size: few; CDR3 length: 15; D gene: TRBD1; V gene: TRBV28; J gene: TRBJ1-2; CDR3 DNA: TGTGCCAGCAGTGCCCCGACAGGGCGCGGCTATGGCTACACCTTC; CDR3 protein: CASSAPTGRGYGYTF
clone size: few; CDR3 length: 14; D gene: .; V gene: TRBV12-3/TRBV12-4; J gene: TRBJ1-5; CDR3 DNA: TGTGCCAGCAGTTTAGCGCCCGGACAGCAGCCCCAGCATTTT; CDR3 protein: CASSLAPGQQPQHF
clone size: .; CDR3 length: 15; D gene: TRBD2; V gene: TRBV20-1; J gene: TRBJ2-3; CDR3 DNA: TGCAGTGCTAGAGAGCTAGCGGTCCGTGTGGGTACGCAGTATTTT; CDR3 protein: CSARELAVRVGTQYF
clone size: few; CDR3 length: 17; D gene: TRBD1; V gene: TRBV4-3; J gene: TRBJ2-1; CDR3 DNA: TGCGCCAGCAGCCAAGTGGGACAGGGGACTAGTTACAATGAGCAGTTCTTC; CDR3 protein: CASSQVGQGTSYNEQFF
clone size: .; CDR3 length: 16; D gene: TRBD2; V gene: TRBV7-2; J gene: TRBJ2-5; CDR3 DNA: TGTGCCAGCAGCTTACACGGGAGGAGTTTCGGAGAGACCCAGTACTTC; CDR3 protein: CASSLHGRSFGETQYF
clone size: .; CDR3 length: 17; D gene: .; V gene: TRBV4-3; J gene: TRBJ1-1; CDR3 DNA: TGCGCCAGCAGCCAAGATCTTGTCGACATTCGGGGCACTGAAGCTTTCTTT; CDR3 protein: CASSQDLVDIRGTEAFF
clone size: .; CDR3 length: 15; D gene: TRBD2; V gene: TRBV30; J gene: TRBJ2-7; CDR3 DNA: TGTGCCTGGAGTGAGGGACTAGCGGGGGGATACGAGCAGTACTTC; CDR3 protein: CAWSEGLAGGYEQYF
clone size: few; CDR3 length: 14; D gene: TRBD1; V gene: TRBV28; J gene: TRBJ2-7; CDR3 DNA: TGTGCCAGCAGTCCAGGACAGGCCTTTTACGAGCAGTACTTC; CDR3 protein: CASSPGQAFYEQYF
clone size: many; CDR3 length: 13; D gene: .; V gene: TRBV9; J gene: TRBJ1-2; CDR3 DNA: TGTGCCAGCAGCTCCCAGGTGCACTATGGCTACACCTTC; CDR3 protein: CASSSQVHYGYTF
clone size: many; CDR3 length: 15; D gene: TRBD2; V gene: TRBV12-3/TRBV12-4; J gene: TRBJ2-7; CDR3 DNA: TGTGCCAGCAGGGCCGGACTAGCGGGCCCATACGAGCAGTACTTC; CDR3 protein: CASRAGLAGPYEQYF
clone size: .; CDR3 length: 14; D gene: .; V gene: TRBV6-2/TRBV6-3; J gene: TRBJ2-1; CDR3 DNA: TGTGCCAGCAGTTACGGGACACAGGGCAATGAGCAGTTCTTC; CDR3 protein: CASSYGTQGNEQFF
clone size: .; CDR3 length: 14; D gene: .; V gene: TRBV5-6; J gene: TRBJ1-1; CDR3 DNA: TGTGCCAGCAGCTTGGCCCAGTACCCTTCCGAGGCTTTCTTT; CDR3 protein: CASSLAQYPSEAFF
clone size: few; CDR3 length: 11; D gene: .; V gene: TRBV11-2; J gene: TRBJ1-6; CDR3 DNA: TGTGCCAGCAGCTTAAGGTCACCCCTCCACTTT; CDR3 protein: CASSLRSPLHF
clone size: few; CDR3 length: 15; D gene: TRBD1; V gene: TRBV7-9; J gene: TRBJ1-6; CDR3 DNA: TGTGCCAGCAGTCAACTGACAGGGGGTCTTTCACCCCTCCACTTT; CDR3 protein: CASSQLTGGLSPLHF
clone size: .; CDR3 length: 14; D gene: .; V gene: TRBV4-1; J gene: TRBJ2-7; CDR3 DNA: TGCGCCAGCAGCCAAGTAGAGGGAGCCTACGAGCAGTACTTC; CDR3 protein: CASSQVEGAYEQYF
clone size: few; CDR3 length: 16; D gene: .; V gene: TRBV27; J gene: TRBJ2-1; CDR3 DNA: TGTGCCAGCAGCCTAGGATCAGGGGGGGGCTACAATGAGCAGTTCTTC; CDR3 protein: CASSLGSGGGYNEQFF
clone size: few; CDR3 length: 12; D gene: .; V gene: TRBV29-1; J gene: TRBJ1-2; CDR3 DNA: TGCAGCGTTGAAGGCGGGGGGCATGGCTACACCTTC; CDR3 protein: CSVEGGGHGYTF
clone size: .; CDR3 length: 18; D gene: TRBD1; V gene: TRBV5-1; J gene: TRBJ2-2; CDR3 DNA: TGCGCCAGCAGCCCCTGGCCACCGGGACAGGAACTCACCGGGGAGCTGTTTTTT; CDR3 protein: CASSPWPPGQELTGELFF
clone size: .; CDR3 length: 14; D gene: .; V gene: TRBV18; J gene: TRBJ1-1; CDR3 DNA: TGTGCCAGCTCACCGGGGGGCTGGGGCACTGAAGCTTTCTTT; CDR3 protein: CASSPGGWGTEAFF
clone size: .; CDR3 length: 12; D gene: .; V gene: TRBV30; J gene: TRBJ1-1; CDR3 DNA: TGTGCCTGGAGTCTCATGAACACTGAAGCTTTCTTT; CDR3 protein: CAWSLMNTEAFF
clone size: .; CDR3 length: 13; D gene: .; V gene: TRBV6-2/TRBV6-3; J gene: TRBJ2-3; CDR3 DNA: TGTGCCAGCCGGTTGGAGAACACAGATACGCAGTATTTT; CDR3 protein: CASRLENTDTQYF
clone size: .; CDR3 length: 18; D gene: .; V gene: TRBV14; J gene: TRBJ1-2; CDR3 DNA: TGTGCCAGCAGCCAAGCGCAGGGAGCTACCCCAGCTAACTATGGCTACACCTTC; CDR3 protein: CASSQAQGATPANYGYTF
clone size: few; CDR3 length: 16; D gene: TRBD1; V gene: TRBV19; J gene: TRBJ1-1; CDR3 DNA: TGTGCCAGTGCACTGGGGACAGGGAGGGAGAACACTGAAGCTTTCTTT; CDR3 protein: CASALGTGRENTEAFF
clone size: .; CDR3 length: 16; D gene: TRBD2; V gene: TRBV7-8; J gene: TRBJ2-1; CDR3 DNA: TGTGCCAGCACCCCAGGCGCGGGAGAGGGGTACAATGAGCAGTTCTTC; CDR3 protein: CASTPGAGEGYNEQFF
clone size: many; CDR3 length: 11; D gene: .; V gene: TRBV4-2; J gene: TRBJ2-1; CDR3 DNA: TGTGCCAGCAGCCAAGATGTTAAGCAGTTCTTC; CDR3 protein: CASSQDVKQFF
clone size: .; CDR3 length: 12; D gene: TRBD2; V gene: TRBV30; J gene: TRBJ2-7; CDR3 DNA: TGTGCCTGGACCCTCGGGGGGTACGAGCAGTACTTC; CDR3 protein: CAWTLGGYEQYF
clone size: .; CDR3 length: 16; D gene: TRBD2; V gene: TRBV5-6; J gene: TRBJ2-5; CDR3 DNA: TGTGCCAGCAGCCTGAGGGCGCGGGGGGCACAAGGGACCCAGTACTTC; CDR3 protein: CASSLRARGAQGTQYF
clone size: many; CDR3 length: 13; D gene: .; V gene: TRBV5-1; J gene: TRBJ2-7; CDR3 DNA: TGCGCCAGCAGCGATTCTTCGGCACACGAGCAGTACTTC; CDR3 protein: CASSDSSAHEQYF
clone size: .; CDR3 length: 13; D gene: .; V gene: TRBV27; J gene: TRBJ1-1; CDR3 DNA: TGTGCCAGCAGTTTAGGCAAGAACACTGAAGCTTTCTTT; CDR3 protein: CASSLGKNTEAFF
clone size: .; CDR3 length: 17; D gene: .; V gene: TRBV11-2; J gene: TRBJ2-1; CDR3 DNA: TGTGCCAGCAGCTTAGATAAGCGGAGGAGCTCCTACAATGAGCAGTTCTTC; CDR3 protein: CASSLDKRRSSYNEQFF
clone size: few; CDR3 length: 14; D gene: .; V gene: TRBV4-2; J gene: TRBJ1-2; CDR3 DNA: TGTGCCAGCAGCCAAGATTTGGGGAGCGAAGGCTACACCTTC; CDR3 protein: CASSQDLGSEGYTF
clone size: .; CDR3 length: 18; D gene: TRBD2; V gene: TRBV11-2; J gene: TRBJ2-2; CDR3 DNA: TGTGCCAGCACCCCTGAACCTAGCGGCCTCTGGGGTACCGGGGAGCTGTTTTTT; CDR3 protein: CASTPEPSGLWGTGELFF
clone size: few; CDR3 length: 13; D gene: .; V gene: TRBV20-1; J gene: TRBJ1-1; CDR3 DNA: TGCAGTGCTAGTCAGGGGTATGGCACTGAAGCTTTCTTT; CDR3 protein: CSASQGYGTEAFF
clone size: .; CDR3 length: 16; D gene: TRBD1; V gene: TRBV7-9; J gene: TRBJ2-2; CDR3 DNA: TGTGCCAGCAGCATCTCCCGGGACAGGGCCACCGGGGAGCTGTTTTTT; CDR3 protein: CASSISRDRATGELFF
clone size: few; CDR3 length: 15; D gene: TRBD1; V gene: TRBV4-1; J gene: TRBJ1-1; CDR3 DNA: TGCGCCAGCAGCCAAGAATACAGGGGGAACACTGAAGCTTTCTTT; CDR3 protein: CASSQEYRGNTEAFF
clone size: .; CDR3 length: 13; D gene: .; V gene: TRBV11-3; J gene: TRBJ2-5; CDR3 DNA: TGTGCCAGCAGCTTATGGGAGTACGAGACCCAGTACTTC; CDR3 protein: CASSLWEYETQYF
clone size: .; CDR3 length: 15; D gene: TRBD1; V gene: TRBV9; J gene: TRBJ1-1; CDR3 DNA: TGTGCCAGCAGCGTCTCAGGGGGCATGAACACTGAAGCTTTCTTT; CDR3 protein: CASSVSGGMNTEAFF
clone size: few; CDR3 length: 17; D gene: TRBD2; V gene: TRBV20-1; J gene: TRBJ2-2; CDR3 DNA: TGCAGTGCTAGAGACCAGACTAGCGGTTATTACACCGGGGAGCTGTTTTTT; CDR3 protein: CSARDQTSGYYTGELFF